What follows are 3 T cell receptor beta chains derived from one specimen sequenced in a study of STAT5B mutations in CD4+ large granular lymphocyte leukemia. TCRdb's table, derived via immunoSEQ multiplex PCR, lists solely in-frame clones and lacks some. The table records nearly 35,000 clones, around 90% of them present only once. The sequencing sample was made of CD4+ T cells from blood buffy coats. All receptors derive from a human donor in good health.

In DNA form, the CDR3 reads TGTGCCAGCAGCGCGACTAGCGGCTACACCGGGGAGCTGTTTTTT. It specifies CASSATSGYTGELFF. The chain is built from TRBV7-8 and TRBJ2-2; 9 nucleotides agree with TRBD2. Germline assignment: CDR1 SGHVS and CDR2 FQNEAQ. This CDR3 has 15 amino acids. The V and J ends lost 5 bases and 3 bases, in that order; junction bases with no gene match: 4.

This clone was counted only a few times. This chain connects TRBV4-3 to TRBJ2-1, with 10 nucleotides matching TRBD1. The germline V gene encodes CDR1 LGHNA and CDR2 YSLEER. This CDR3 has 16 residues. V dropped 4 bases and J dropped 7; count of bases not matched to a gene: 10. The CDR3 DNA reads TGCGCCAGCAGCCCGCTCGGGACAGGGGACGAAAATGAGCAGTTCTTC. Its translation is CASSPLGTGDENEQFF.

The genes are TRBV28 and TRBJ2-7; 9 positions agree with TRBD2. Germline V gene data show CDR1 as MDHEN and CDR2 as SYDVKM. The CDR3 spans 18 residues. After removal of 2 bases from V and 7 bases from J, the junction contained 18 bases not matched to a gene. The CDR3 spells CASSLPGVPSGTKWEQYF. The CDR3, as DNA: TGTGCCAGCAGTTTACCAGGAGTTCCTAGCGGGACTAAATGGGAGCAGTACTTC.